Below, one T cell receptor (beta chain) is given with its context. Its cognate antigen is unknown. Germline V gene sequence: CDR1 SNHLY, CDR2 FYNNEI. The CDR3 is 15 amino acids. The V and J ends lost 10 bases and 4 bases, in that order; junction bases with no gene match: 7. Method: immunoSEQ multiplex PCR; TCRdb's copy keeps in-frame clones and lacks some. Among 7,000 to 10,000 clones, over 65% were seen once, and the ten largest hold roughly 24%. The data were taken from a study of T cells after posttransplantation cyclophosphamide. A marrow graft followed busulfan-fludarabine conditioning, with cyclophosphamide on days +3 and +4. Overall study results and limits: Recipient CMV seropositivity and CMV reactivation strongly tracked TRB clonality. Skin or GI-infiltrating T cells shared few TRB sequences with blood.

The chain links TRBV2 to TRBJ2-2, with 12 bases aligning to TRBD2. The source is a female patient aged 35 to 55 who received an allogeneic stem cell transplant from an unrelated donor, was CMV-positive, and had no GVHD. Some T cells may be the graft donor's. This material consisted of PBMCs, taken after allogeneic stem cell transplant with posttransplant cyclophosphamide. Here the CDR3 reads CATTTSGGITGELFF. DNA for the CDR3: TGTGCCACCACAACTAGCGGGGGGATCACCGGGGAGCTGTTTTTT. The variable domain in full, with the rest retrieved from reference TRBV2 and TRBJ2-2, is EPEVTQTPSHQVTQMGQEVILRCVPISNHLYFYWYRQILGQKVEFLVSFYNNEISEKSEIFDDQFSVERPDGSNFTLKIRSTKLEDSAMYFCATTTSGGITGELFFGEGSRLTVL.